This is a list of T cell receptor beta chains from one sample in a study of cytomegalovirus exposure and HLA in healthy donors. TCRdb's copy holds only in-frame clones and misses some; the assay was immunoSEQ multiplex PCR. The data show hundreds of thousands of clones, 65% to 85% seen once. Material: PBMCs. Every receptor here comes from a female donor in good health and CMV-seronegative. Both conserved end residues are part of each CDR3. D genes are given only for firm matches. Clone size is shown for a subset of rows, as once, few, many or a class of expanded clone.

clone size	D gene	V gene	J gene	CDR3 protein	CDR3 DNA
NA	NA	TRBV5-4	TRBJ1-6	CASSYRSYSPLHF	TGTGCCAGCAGCTATCGTTCCTACTCGCCCCTCCACTTT
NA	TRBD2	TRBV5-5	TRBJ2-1	CASSATSGSHNEQFF	TGTGCCAGCAGCGCGACTAGCGGGAGTCACAATGAGCAGTTCTTC
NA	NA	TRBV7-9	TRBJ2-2	CASSLVVLQGANTGELFF	TGTGCCAGCAGCTTAGTTGTCCTCCAAGGAGCGAACACCGGGGAGCTGTTTTTT
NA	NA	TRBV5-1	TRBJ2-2	CASLGTLNTGELFF	TGCGCCAGCCTCGGGACACTAAACACCGGGGAGCTGTTTTTT
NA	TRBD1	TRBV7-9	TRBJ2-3	CASSWGTGSTDTQYF	TGTGCCAGCAGCTGGGGGACAGGGAGCACAGATACGCAGTATTTT
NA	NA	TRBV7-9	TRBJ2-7	CASSPPRGGTYEQYF	TGTGCCAGCAGCCCCCCCCGGGGAGGTACCTACGAGCAGTACTTC
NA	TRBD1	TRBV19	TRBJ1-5	CASSMGQGNNQPQHF	TGTGCCAGTAGTATGGGACAGGGGAACAATCAGCCCCAGCATTTT
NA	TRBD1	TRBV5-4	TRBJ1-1	CASSLQGVNTEAFF	TGTGCCAGCAGCTTACAGGGGGTGAACACTGAAGCTTTCTTT
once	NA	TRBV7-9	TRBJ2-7	CSSSLGLYEQYF	TGTTCCAGCAGCTTAGGACTTTACGAGCAGTACTTC
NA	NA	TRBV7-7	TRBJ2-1	CASSREPGLYNEQFF	TGTGCTAGCAGCAGAGAACCGGGACTCTACAATGAGCAGTTCTTC
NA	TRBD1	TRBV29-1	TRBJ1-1	CSVSGVDRGHTEAFF	TGCAGCGTTTCTGGGGTAGACAGGGGGCACACTGAAGCTTTCTTT
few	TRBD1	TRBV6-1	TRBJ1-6	CASSEYGQGLNSPLHF	TGTGCCAGCAGTGAATACGGACAGGGCCTTAATTCACCCCTCCACTTT
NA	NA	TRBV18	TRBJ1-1	CASSPETRTEAFF	TGTGCCAGCTCACCAGAAACGCGCACTGAAGCTTTCTTT
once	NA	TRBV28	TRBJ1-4	CASSRPGPGEKLFF	TGTGCCAGCAGCCGCCCCGGTCCAGGCGAAAAACTGTTTTTT
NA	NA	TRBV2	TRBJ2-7	CASSERRELSEQYF	TGTGCCAGCAGTGAGAGACGGGAGTTGAGCGAGCAGTACTTC
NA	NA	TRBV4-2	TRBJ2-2	CASSVQVLRQGDSGELFF	TGTGCCAGCAGCGTCCAAGTCCTCCGTCAGGGTGATAGCGGGGAGCTGTTTTTT
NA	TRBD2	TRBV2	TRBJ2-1	CASSDLAGQNGEQFF	TGTGCCAGCAGTGATTTAGCGGGACAAAACGGTGAGCAGTTCTTC
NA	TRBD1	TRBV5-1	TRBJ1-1	CASSYGRDRAEGTEAFF	TGCGCCAGCAGCTATGGCCGGGACAGGGCGGAAGGAACTGAAGCTTTCTTT
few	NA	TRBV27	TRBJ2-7	CASWGNDRFSSEQYF	TGTGCCAGCTGGGGAAACGACAGGTTTTCATCCGAGCAGTACTTC
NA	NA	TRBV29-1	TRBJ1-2	CSVPKHFGQLYGYTF	TGCAGCGTCCCCAAACATTTCGGACAGCTCTATGGCTACACCTTC
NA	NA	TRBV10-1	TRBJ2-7	CASSDPLATNYEQYF	TGCGCCAGCAGTGACCCGCTAGCGACAAACTACGAGCAGTACTTC
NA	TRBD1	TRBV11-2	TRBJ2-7	CASSPGQGAYEQYF	TGTGCCAGCAGCCCGGGACAGGGTGCCTACGAGCAGTACTTC
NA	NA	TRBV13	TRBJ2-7	CASSRYGKYEQYF	TGTGCCAGCAGCCGTTACGGGAAATACGAGCAGTACTTC
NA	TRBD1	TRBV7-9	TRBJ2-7	CASSQQGNEQYF	TGTGCCAGCAGCCAACAGGGGAACGAGCAGTACTTC
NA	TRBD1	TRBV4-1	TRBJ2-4	CASSPQGAKNIQYF	TGCGCCAGCAGTCCACAGGGGGCCAAAAACATTCAGTACTTC
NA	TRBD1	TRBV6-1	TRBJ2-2	CASYTGDTGELFF	TGTGCCAGCTATACAGGGGACACCGGGGAGCTGTTTTTT
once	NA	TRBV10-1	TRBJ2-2	CASGSGDHGELFF	TGCGCCAGCGGCTCGGGGGATCACGGGGAGCTGTTTTTT
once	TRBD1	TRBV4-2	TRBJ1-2	CASSQEGTGNYGYTF	TGTGCCAGCAGCCAAGAAGGGACAGGGAACTATGGCTACACCTTC
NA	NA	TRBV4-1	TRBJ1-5	CASSQGSYSNQPQHF	TGCGCCAGCAGCCAGGGCAGTTATAGCAATCAGCCCCAGCATTTT